The 5 T cell receptor beta chains below all came from one sample that was sequenced in a study of long-term antiretroviral therapy in people with HIV. Investigators performed immunoSEQ version v3.0 at survey level. The assay was immunoSEQ multiplex PCR, and TCRdb's table has in-frame clones only and misses some. Of roughly 10,000 clones listed, 70% to 80% are singletons. This specimen consisted of unsorted PBMCs, obtained 0.4 years before starting antiretroviral therapy. These receptors came from a man younger than 40 with HIV.

This chain connects TRBV19 to TRBJ2-1; 7 bases are shared with TRBD2. This CDR3 has 16 residues. Germline trimming cut 6 bases from V and 8 bases from J; bases unmatched to any gene: 16. Germline V CDR1 and CDR2: LNHDA, SQIVND (reference sequence). CDR3 sequence (DNA): TGTGCCAGTAGGGGATTGTGGCGGGAGCGAAGGGATGAGCAGTTCTTC. As protein: CASRGLWRERRDEQFF.

The chain employs TRBV18 and TRBJ1-1, with TRBD1 matching 8 bases. V lost 4 bases to trimming and J lost 5 bases; unmatched junction nucleotides: 6. CDR1 and CDR2 (germline): KGHSH, LQKENI. This CDR3 has 14 amino acids. CDR3: CASSLQGAGTEAFF. The CDR3 DNA sequence: TGTGCCAGCTCACTCCAGGGGGCGGGTACTGAAGCTTTCTTT.

This clone was detected only a few times. This chain connects TRBV2 to TRBJ2-1; D not certain. The germline V gene has CDR1 SNHLY and CDR2 FYNNEI. This CDR3 contains 12 residues. V gave up 6 bases and J gave up 6 bases, with 9 bases separating them. Written as DNA, the CDR3 is TGTGCCAGCAGCTCCGTGGGCAATGAGCAGTTCTTC. It specifies CASSSVGNEQFF.

This chain connects TRBV12-5 to TRBJ2-1; D is perhaps TRBD1 (6 bases). This CDR3 is 13 amino acids long. V was cut by 3 bases and J by 9 bases, with 12 bases left in between. The germline V gene has CDR1 LGHNT and CDR2 FRNRAP. The CDR3, as DNA: TGTGCTAGTGGTTTACAGGGTCTAGGTGAGCAGTTCTTC. The encoded protein is CASGLQGLGEQFF.

CDR3 nucleotide sequence: TGTGCCAGCAGTTTGCGGGAAGTAGGCCCGTCGGTGGCCAAAAACATTCAGTACTTC. Its translation: CASSLREVGPSVAKNIQYF. This chain uses TRBV27 with TRBJ2-4, with a tentative D call TRBD2 (6 bases). V was cut by 3 bases and J by 1 base, with 22 bases left in between. There are 19 residues in the CDR3. The germline V gene encodes CDR1 MNHEY and CDR2 SMNVEV (reference sequence).